This T cell receptor beta chain was obtained from a study of shared T cell receptors in the human thymus. This CDR3 is built from 16 residues. From germline, CDR1 is MGHDK and CDR2 SYGVNS. V lost 2 bases to trimming and J lost 2 bases, with 14 bases between them. Data came from immunoSEQ multiplex PCR; TCRdb stores just in-frame clones and leaves some out. This sample yields roughly 500,000 clones, of which approximately 80% are seen a single time; more than 0.01% belongs to the top ten. This clone has a single count. Another study also made use of these data, one on human thymus T cells. That paper states: The donors were infants in Finland with congenital heart defects, otherwise immunologically healthy. Surgeons resected thymus tissue during corrective heart surgery. Thymic repertoires from unrelated individuals overlapped highly, related research reported.

The specimen was thymocytes. This TCR was recovered from a boy under two years old with a congenital heart defect. The genes are TRBV25-1 and TRBJ2-3, with D possibly matching TRBD1 (6 bases). The CDR3 nucleotides are TGTGCCAGCAGTGAACGGTCACAGGGAGTCACAGATACGCAGTATTTT. This gives the protein CASSERSQGVTDTQYF.